This T cell receptor beta chain was recovered during a study of T cells in Graves' hyperthyroidism and ophthalmopathy. Study-level points and caveats: Through a model of 13 V-J features, ophthalmopathy was separated from stable hyperthyroidism. The majority of expanded thyroid clonotypes above 0.001 also appeared in blood.

There are a few counts of this clonotype. Its antigen is unidentified. A patient was excluded if there was uncontrolled infection, other autoimmune disease, pregnancy or lactation. Thyroid ultrasound and orbital computed tomography, with clinical symptoms and serum thyroxine and TRAb, informed diagnoses. Amplification yielded TCR beta CDR3 regions, with RNA transcripts as the source. TCR CDR3 regions were first amplified by RT-PCR with HTBI primers. Using its own MiXCR run on the multiplex PCR reads, TCRdb lists one record per CDR3 protein. The sample includes approximately 600,000 distinct CDR3 sequences, 13% to 15% seen only once; the top ten take more than 6%. Sequenced material: blood. This clonotype was sampled from a woman aged 18-29 years with Graves' ophthalmopathy.

The CDR3 DNA follows: TGTGCCAGCAGTTACTCTGCCAGGGGCGAGCAGTACTTC. It codes for CASSYSARGEQYF. The chain links TRBV6-5 to TRBJ2-7; D possibly corresponds to TRBD1 (6 bases). There are 13 residues in the CDR3. V dropped 0 bases and J dropped 6 bases, with 9 bases sitting between them. Germline V gives CDR1 MNHEY, CDR2 SVGAGI.